This passage covers 17 T cell receptor beta chains from one sample sequenced in a study of regulatory T cells in long-lasting Graves disease. Described time point: newly diagnosed GD, antithyroid drugs for less than 3 months. PBMCs were the source of the RNA used for TCR sequencing. For TCR beta, libraries came from iRepertoire HTBI primers and Arm-PCR of CDR3 regions. TCRdb re-called the multiplex PCR reads through MiXCR, storing one row per CDR3 protein. The table shows approximately 360,000 distinct CDR3 sequences, with 12% occurring only once. The same sample was also studied in work on T cells in Graves' hyperthyroidism and ophthalmopathy.

This material consisted of peripheral blood mononuclear cells (PBMCs), taken at new diagnosis, from a patient treated with antithyroid drugs. Receptors originate from a woman aged 18 to 35 with Graves disease.

This clonotype was counted many times. The chain uses TRBV28 and TRBJ2-3, with 8 bases that match TRBD1. CDR3 length: 17 amino acids. The V and J ends lost 4 bases and 5 bases, in that order; junction bases with no gene match: 14. Per the germline V gene, CDR1 is MDHEN and CDR2 is SYDVKM. The CDR3 is CASSSWRGQALGDTQYF. As DNA, the CDR3 is TGTGCCAGCAGTTCGTGGCGGGGACAGGCCCTTGGAGATACGCAGTATTTT.

This clonotype was recorded many times. CDR3 sequence (DNA): TGCGCCAGCAGCTTTTTCACACATTTAGCGGGGGCCGCTACCGGGGAGCTGTTTTTT. Translating gives CASSFFTHLAGAATGELFF. This sequence joins TRBV5-1 and TRBJ2-2; TRBD2 matches 9 bases. The V segment lost 2 bases and the J segment 5 bases; nucleotides outside the gene matches: 16. CDR1 and CDR2 (germline): SGHRS, YFSETQ. The CDR3 sequence is 19 residues long.

This clonotype was seen a few times. The chain joins TRBV7-3 to TRBJ2-1, with 11 bases lining up with TRBD2. The CDR3 is 18 residues long. CDR1 and CDR2 (germline): SGHTA, FQGTGA. J was trimmed by 7 bases and V by 7 bases; bases with no gene match: 18. The CDR3 reads CASTSGTSGRPVENEQFF. The DNA of the CDR3 is TGTGCCAGCACCTCTGGGACTAGCGGCAGACCCGTAGAGAATGAGCAGTTCTTC.

This clonotype was seen repeatedly, ten times or more. The V and J genes are TRBV7-9 and TRBJ2-2; D gene uncertain. V gave up 3 bases and J gave up 8 bases, with 7 bases separating them. The CDR3 spans 12 residues. The germline V gene encodes CDR1 SEHNR and CDR2 FQNEAQ (reference sequence). The CDR3 loop is CASSLNLGELFF. In DNA, the CDR3 is TGTGCCAGCAGCTTGAATCTGGGGGAGCTGTTTTTT.

This clonotype appeared many times. The chain is built from TRBV2 and TRBJ1-1, with TRBD1 matching 7 bases. Germline-derived CDR1 and CDR2 are SNHLY and FYNNEI. The CDR3 has 15 amino acids. The V segment lost 2 bases and the J segment 1 base; nucleotides outside the gene matches: 4. Here the CDR3 DNA reads TGTGCCAGCAGTGAACCCCGGGACAGGAACACTGAAGCTTTCTTT. This sequence encodes CASSEPRDRNTEAFF.

This clonotype was observed at least ten times. This chain connects TRBV20-1 to TRBJ2-7; weak D call: TRBD2 (7 bases). This CDR3 spans 14 amino acids. V was trimmed by 0 bases and J by 2 bases, leaving 11 bases between them. Germline V CDR1 and CDR2: DFQATT, SNEGSKA (reference sequence). As DNA, the CDR3 is TGCAGTGCTAGAGATAACGGGGGGCCCTACGAGCAGTACGTC. This codes for CSARDNGGPYEQYV.

In its sample, this clonotype was seen many times. The V and J genes are TRBV28 and TRBJ1-2; TRBD1 matches at 8 bases. V gave up 10 bases and J gave up 2 bases; unmatched junction bases: 6. CDR1 is MDHEN and CDR2 is SYDVKM in the germline V gene. The CDR3 length is 13 residues. CDR3 sequence (DNA): TGTGCCATCCGACAGGGGACCAACTATGGCTACACCTTC. Protein sequence: CAIRQGTNYGYTF.

This clonotype was counted many times. The chain employs TRBV5-1 and TRBJ2-1; D gene ambiguous. The CDR3 contains 14 residues. V lost 4 bases and J lost 7, with 15 bases in between. Looked up from germline, CDR1 is SGHRS and CDR2 is YFSETQ. The CDR3 bases are TGCGCCAGCAGCCGTACTACGGAAGGGAATGAGCAGTTCTTC. Translation: CASSRTTEGNEQFF.

J is TRBJ2-7 and V is TRBV7-9, with 7 bases that match TRBD2. The CDR3 covers 14 residues. The germline CDR1 and CDR2 sequences are SEHNR and FQNEAQ (reference sequence). V lost 6 bases and J lost 2; bases outside the gene matches: 7. CDR3 loop: CASRSSGQTYEQYF. The DNA for the CDR3 is TGTGCCAGCAGGTCTAGCGGACAAACCTACGAGCAGTACTTC. Based on the CDR3 plus reference TRBV7-9 and TRBJ2-7, the full variable domain is DTGVSQNPRHKITKRGQNVTFRCDPISEHNRLYWYRQTLGQGPEFLTYFQNEAQLEKSRLLSDRFSAERPKGSFSTLEIQRTEQGDSAMYLCASRSSGQTYEQYFGPGTRLTVT.

On this clonotype: Given a much more abundant clone one base away, this may be a read error. No conserved phenylalanine or tryptophan is present at the end of the CDR3, so a read error is the likely explanation. The chain couples TRBV11-2 to TRBJ2-1, with 7 nucleotides matching TRBD2. The germline V gene has CDR1 SGHAT and CDR2 FQNNGV. V lost 4 bases, J lost 12 bases, and 6 bases stayed unmatched. The CDR3 has 12 residues. CDR3 sequence reads: CASSSRLAGQFS. In DNA form, the CDR3 reads TGTGCCAGCAGCTCCCGACTAGCCGGGCAGTTCTCC.

The table lists this clonotype with a few counts. V is TRBV9 and J is TRBJ2-1, with 12 bases fitting TRBD2. Germline CDR1 reads SGDLS; CDR2 reads YYNGEE. The CDR3 consists of 15 residues. The V segment lost 3 bases and the J segment 8 bases; nucleotides outside the gene matches: 6. DNA of the CDR3: TGTGCCAGCAGCGATCTAGCGGGAGGGCGCGATGAGCAGTTCTTC. This sequence encodes CASSDLAGGRDEQFF.

The chain uses TRBV7-2 and TRBJ2-7, with 13 bases matching TRBD2. Trimming removed 0 bases from V and 4 bases from J; junction bases left unmatched: 15. CDR1 and CDR2 (germline): SGHTA, FQGNSA. This CDR3 comprises 20 residues. CDR3 sequence: CASSLAQTSGGKLYRYEQYV. The CDR3 DNA sequence: TGTGCCAGCAGCTTAGCCCAGACTAGCGGGGGGAAACTCTATAGGTACGAGCAGTACGTC.

The chain joins TRBV20-1 to TRBJ2-7; 13 nucleotides agree with TRBD2. The J segment lost 6 bases and the V segment lost 6 bases, leaving 8 bases of the junction unmatched. The CDR3 extends over 14 amino acids. The germline CDR1 and CDR2 sequences are DFQATT and SNEGSKA (reference sequence). In nucleotides, the CDR3 is TGCAGTGCCAAGGGACTAGCGGGAATCTCCGAGCAGTACTTC. Encoded protein: CSAKGLAGISEQYF.

In its sample, this clonotype was seen a few times. The chain joins TRBV19 to TRBJ2-7; possibly TRBD1 for D (7 bases). Germline V CDR1 and CDR2: LNHDA, SQIVND (reference sequence). Trimming removed 2 bases at V and 3 bases at J, with 8 bases between. The CDR3 has 13 amino acids. This chain's CDR3 is CASSIQGGYEQYF. DNA for the CDR3: TGTGCCAGTAGTATACAGGGGGGCTACGAGCAGTACTTC. The full variable domain, completed using reference TRBV19 and TRBJ2-7, is DGGITQSPKYLFRKEGQNVTLSCEQNLNHDAMYWYRQDPGQGLRLIYYSQIVNDFQKGDIAEGYSVSREKKESFPLTVTSAQKNPTAFYLCASSIQGGYEQYFGPGTRLTVT.

This clonotype was seen only a few times. This rearrangement joins TRBV7-3 to TRBJ2-5, with D maybe TRBD2 (6 bases). This CDR3 has 14 amino acids. V dropped 4 bases and J dropped 0 bases, with 9 bases sitting between them. CDR1 SGHTA and CDR2 FQGTGA come from the germline V gene. The CDR3 region has the DNA TGTGCCAGCAGCTCCCGCGGGGACCAAGAGACCCAGTACTTC. Amino acids: CASSSRGDQETQYF. Based on the CDR3 plus reference TRBV7-3 and TRBJ2-5, the full variable domain is GAGVSQTPSNKVTEKGKYVELRCDPISGHTALYWYRQSLGQGPEFLIYFQGTGAADDSGLPNDRFFAVRPEGSVSTLKIQRTERGDSAVYLCASSSRGDQETQYFGPGTRLLVL.

This clonotype was seen more than once but under ten times. The chain recombines TRBV4-1 with TRBJ2-7; TRBD2 agrees at 7 bases. Losses at the gene ends were 0 bases for V and 2 bases for J; bases not matched to a gene: 10. The CDR3 consists of 17 residues. Germline assignment: CDR1 MGHRA and CDR2 YSYEKL. Written as DNA, the CDR3 is TGCGCCAGCAGCCAAGATCTTCTCACGGGAGGTACCTACGAGCAGTACTTC. This translates into CASSQDLLTGGTYEQYF.

This clonotype was observed at least ten times. V gene TRBV20-1 combines with J gene TRBJ2-2; perhaps TRBD1 as D (5 bases). Trimming removed 4 bases at V and 0 bases at J, with 9 bases between. The germline V gene encodes CDR1 DFQATT and CDR2 SNEGSKA (reference sequence). This CDR3 region has 14 residues. In DNA form, the CDR3 reads TGCAGTGCTACTAGGACAACGAACACCGGGGAGCTGTTTTTT. Translating it yields CSATRTTNTGELFF.